Described below is a single TCR beta chain sequence and its context. This sample stems from a study of blood T cell repertoires in COVID-19. Background on the study: The United States, Italy and Spain provided the acute and convalescent COVID-19 samples.

This CDR3 contains 14 residues. The V gene lost 6 bases and the J gene lost 5 bases, with 17 bases spanning the gap. Germline CDR1 and CDR2: SGHRS and YFSETQ. Recruits, aged roughly 18 to 89 years, lived in 24 US areas. Cohort allocation depended upon clinical history that participants reported. Authors' methods: By means of reference gene primer amplification, nucleated cell counts were estimated. The repertoire was sequenced with immunoSEQ multiplex PCR; TCRdb's copy has only in-frame clones and lacks some. That table furnishes V, J and clone size, whereas the DNA furnished D and trimming. This sample has 250,000 or so clones, with 70% to 90% found just once.

The sequencing sample was made of PBMCs or T cells enriched from blood (not recorded which). The sequence was obtained from a woman in her forties or fifties who had recovered from COVID-19. The chain couples TRBV5-1 to TRBJ2-5, with D possibly TRBD2 on 7 matching bases. This CDR3 reads CASTRGGGLETQYF. The CDR3 nucleotides read TGCGCCAGCACCAGGGGAGGGGGTTTGGAGACCCAGTACTTC.